The entry below gives a single TCR beta chain sequence along with its context. TCRdb's copy holds only in-frame clones and misses some; the assay was immunoSEQ multiplex PCR. There are approximately 37,000 clones in the sample; 90% to 95% occur only once, and about 1.8% lies in the top ten. This entry comes from a study of T cell changes during pregnancy in multiple sclerosis. The sample here was peripheral blood, taken in the third trimester of pregnancy. The receptor's source is a female donor with multiple sclerosis, enrolled in a pregnancy study.

The CDR3 DNA reads TGTGCCAGCAAGACAGGGAGATCACCCCTCCACTTT. Amino acid sequence: CASKTGRSPLHF. V gene TRBV6-1 combines with J gene TRBJ1-6; 7 bases fit TRBD1. Unmatched junction bases numbered 4, after V lost 7 bases and J lost 10 bases. Germline assignment: CDR1 MNHNS and CDR2 SASEGT. This CDR3 comprises 12 residues.